This T cell receptor beta chain was sequenced during a study of cytomegalovirus exposure and HLA in healthy donors. Vbeta (60) and Jbeta (13) primers were used in the PCR. This table comes from immunoSEQ multiplex PCR, and its TCRdb copy is limited to in-frame clones, with some not included. The data show around 150,000 clones, roughly nine tenths seen once. The CDR3 is made up of 16 amino acids. V was clipped by 4 bases and J by 5 bases; unmatched bases: 4. Germline V gene lookup returns CDR1 MNHEY and CDR2 SVGAGI. Material: PBMCs. The V gene is TRBV6-5, the J gene TRBJ2-5; 16 positions match TRBD2. The TCR originated in a woman aged 25 to 39 in good health and CMV-seronegative. The CDR3 region is CASSSGTSGGAETQYF. CDR3 nucleotides: TGTGCCAGCAGTTCCGGGACTAGCGGGGGGGCGGAGACCCAGTACTTC.